This TCR beta chain was identified during a study of shared clonotypes between healthy human individuals. V trimming: 8 bases; J trimming: 5 bases; junction bases outside the gene matches: 9. CDR3 length: 14 residues. Germline CDR1 and CDR2: LNHDA and SQIVND (reference sequence). Repertoires were generated with immunoSEQ multiplex PCR, while TCRdb's copy carries only in-frame clones and drops some. The table shows fewer than 700,000 clones, with around 95% occurring only once. Naive CD8 cells were CD45RO-negative, positively selected for CCR7, excluding terminally differentiated effector memory CD45RA+ cells. All donors were healthy HIV-negative adults lacking recent acute infections or vaccinations.

The source of this sequence is a woman aged 25 to 39 in good health. The source material was naive CD8+ T cells sorted from blood. The V gene is TRBV19, the J gene TRBJ2-5; 9 positions agree with TRBD2. This CDR3 is CASSRREGGETQYF. CDR3 bases: TGTGCCAGTTCTCGGCGGGAGGGAGGGGAGACCCAGTACTTC.